Included here is one T cell receptor beta chain sequence, with context. What antigen it recognizes has not been identified. Base qualities are not provided; no much larger clone lies one nucleotide away. This specimen comes from a study of early T cells in non-severe SARS-CoV-2 infection (dated by TCRdb to the early 2020s). About the full investigation: TCR sequencing used bulk RNA from unsorted whole blood, so alpha and beta chains could not be paired. The paper as a whole reports these results and caveats: VDJdb matching was skewed toward anti-spike CD8 responses and likely underestimated virus-specific expansions by missing private and CD4 specificities.

V is reduced by 2 bases and J by 2 bases, leaving a spacing of 6 bases between them. CDR1 and CDR2, per the germline V gene (reference sequence), are DFQATT and SNEGSKA. Including cysteine and phenylalanine, the CDR3 has 12 amino acids. The retained sequence is limited to the CDR3, 36 bases, with the frame set at the first base. This was a case-control study nested in a cohort of healthcare workers in London, UK, who had nasopharyngeal swab PCR tests and blood samples taken every week. Between 23 and 31 March 2020, the week of the UK lockdown, healthcare workers were enrolled and then followed up weekly for as long as 16 weeks. Library preparation used 5' RACE. Sequencer: NextSeq 500. The TCR library protocol attached unique molecular identifiers to individual cDNA molecules to correct for sequencing error and PCR bias. Both TCR alpha and beta chains were sequenced, and tight co-correlation was observed between alpha and beta sequence abundances in each sample. In the source study's methods: Decombinator V4 was used to annotate TCR sequences for V gene, J gene and CDR3. TCRs were defined as expanded if a significant change between any two time points was detected under a Poisson model with p below 0.0001. TCR abundances were normalised to the total number of TCRs sequenced per sample and expressed as counts per million. TRAV1-2 paired with TRAJ12, TRAJ20 or TRAJ33 defined MAIT TCRs, while TRAV10 paired with TRAJ18 defined iNKT TCRs. VDJdb, accessed 1 November 2021, was searched for CMV, EBV and SARS-CoV-2 annotated TCRs, excluding TCRs annotated for multiple antigens. TCRdb's own reprocessing of the public reads used fastp at Q25 and MiXCR and kept productive beta chains. Each CDR3 protein gets just one entry, which takes the most common genes and DNA from the rows behind it. Here the V and J calls rest on TCRdb's processing, not on the authors' analysis. This sample lists 59,000 or so distinct CDR3 sequences; 10% to 15% were detected once. The ten largest make up 1.3% to 1.5% of the sample.

The rearrangement joined TRBV20-1 to TRBJ1-2, with the D gene not clear enough to name. The TCR comes from an adult who was a healthcare worker with PCR-confirmed SARS-CoV-2 infection or an uninfected control (not recorded which). The sample here was whole blood, taken at baseline. The CDR3 region has the sequence CSARFHNYGYTF. The nucleotides are TGCAGTGCTAGATTCCACAACTATGGCTACACCTTC.